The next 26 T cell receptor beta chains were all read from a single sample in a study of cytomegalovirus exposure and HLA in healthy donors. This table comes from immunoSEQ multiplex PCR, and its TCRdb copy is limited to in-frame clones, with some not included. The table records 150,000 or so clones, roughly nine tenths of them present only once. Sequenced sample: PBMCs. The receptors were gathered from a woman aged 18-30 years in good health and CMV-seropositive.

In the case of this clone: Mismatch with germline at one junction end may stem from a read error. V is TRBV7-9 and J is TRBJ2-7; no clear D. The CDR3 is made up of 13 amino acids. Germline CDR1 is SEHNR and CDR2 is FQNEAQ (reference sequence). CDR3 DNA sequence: TGTGCCAGCAGCTCATCACCACCCATTATACAACGCTTC. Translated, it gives CASSSSPPIIQRF.

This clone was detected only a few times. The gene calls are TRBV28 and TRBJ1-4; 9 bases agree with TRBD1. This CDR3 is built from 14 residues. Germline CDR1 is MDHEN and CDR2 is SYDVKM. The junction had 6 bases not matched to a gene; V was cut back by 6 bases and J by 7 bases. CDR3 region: CASSHRGQREKLFF. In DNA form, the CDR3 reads TGTGCCAGCAGCCACAGGGGGCAACGTGAAAAACTGTTTTTT.

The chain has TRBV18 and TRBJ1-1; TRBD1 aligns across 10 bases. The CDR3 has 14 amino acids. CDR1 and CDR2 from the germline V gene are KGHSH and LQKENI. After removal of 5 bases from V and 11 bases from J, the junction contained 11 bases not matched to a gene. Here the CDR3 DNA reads TGTGCCAGCTCATCGGGACAGGGGAGGCGTTACGCTTTCTTT. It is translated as CASSSGQGRRYAFF.

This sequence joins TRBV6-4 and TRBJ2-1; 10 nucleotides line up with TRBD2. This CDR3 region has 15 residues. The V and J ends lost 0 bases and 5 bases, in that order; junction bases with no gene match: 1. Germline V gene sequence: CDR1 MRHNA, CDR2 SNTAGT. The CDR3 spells CASSDSSGGHNEQFF. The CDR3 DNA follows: TGTGCCAGCAGTGACTCTAGCGGGGGGCACAATGAGCAGTTCTTC.

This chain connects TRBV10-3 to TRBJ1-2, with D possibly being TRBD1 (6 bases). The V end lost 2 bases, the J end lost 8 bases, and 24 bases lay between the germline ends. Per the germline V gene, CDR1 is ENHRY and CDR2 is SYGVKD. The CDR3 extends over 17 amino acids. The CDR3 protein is CAISEIGGATSSGGYTF. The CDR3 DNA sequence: TGTGCCATCAGTGAGATAGGGGGGGCTACATCATCGGGAGGCTACACCTTC.

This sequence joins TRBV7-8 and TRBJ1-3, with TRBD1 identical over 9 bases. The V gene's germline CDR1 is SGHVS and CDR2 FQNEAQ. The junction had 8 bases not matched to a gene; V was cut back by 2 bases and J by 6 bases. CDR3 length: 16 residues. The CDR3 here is CASSLYRGQGKNTIYF. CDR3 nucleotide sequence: TGTGCCAGCAGCTTATACAGGGGGCAAGGAAAAAACACCATATATTTT.

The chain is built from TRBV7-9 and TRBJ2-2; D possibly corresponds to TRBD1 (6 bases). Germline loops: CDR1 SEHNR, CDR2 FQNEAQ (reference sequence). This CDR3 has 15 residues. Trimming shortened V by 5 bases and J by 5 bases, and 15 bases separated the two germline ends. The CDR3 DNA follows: TGTGCCAGCAGCCCACAAAGCGGACAGACCGGGGAGCTGTTTTTT. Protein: CASSPQSGQTGELFF.

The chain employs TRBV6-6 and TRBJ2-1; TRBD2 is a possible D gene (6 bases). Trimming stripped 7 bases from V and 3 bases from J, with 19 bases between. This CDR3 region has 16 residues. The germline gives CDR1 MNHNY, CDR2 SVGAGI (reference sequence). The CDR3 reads CASTKGGGAHYNEQFF. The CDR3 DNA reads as TGTGCCAGCACCAAGGGAGGCGGGGCCCACTACAATGAGCAGTTCTTC.

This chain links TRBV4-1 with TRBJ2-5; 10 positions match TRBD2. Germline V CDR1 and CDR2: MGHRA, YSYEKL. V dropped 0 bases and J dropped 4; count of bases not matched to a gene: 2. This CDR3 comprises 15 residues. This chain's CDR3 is CASSQDTSGAETQYF. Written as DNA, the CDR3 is TGCGCCAGCAGCCAAGATACTAGCGGGGCAGAGACCCAGTACTTC.

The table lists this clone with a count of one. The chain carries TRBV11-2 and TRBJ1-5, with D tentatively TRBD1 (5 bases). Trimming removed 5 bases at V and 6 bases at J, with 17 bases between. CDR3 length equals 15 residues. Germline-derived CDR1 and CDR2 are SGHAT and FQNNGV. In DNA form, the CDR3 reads TGTGCCAGCAGCGTGGGGGGAGGGGCGTCTCAGCCCCAGCATTTT. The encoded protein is CASSVGGGASQPQHF.

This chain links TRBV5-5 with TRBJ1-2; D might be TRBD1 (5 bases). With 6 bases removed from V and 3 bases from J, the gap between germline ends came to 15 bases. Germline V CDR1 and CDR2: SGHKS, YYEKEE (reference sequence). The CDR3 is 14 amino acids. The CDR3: CASTPQAGDYGYTF. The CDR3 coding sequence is TGTGCCAGCACCCCTCAGGCGGGGGACTATGGCTACACCTTC.

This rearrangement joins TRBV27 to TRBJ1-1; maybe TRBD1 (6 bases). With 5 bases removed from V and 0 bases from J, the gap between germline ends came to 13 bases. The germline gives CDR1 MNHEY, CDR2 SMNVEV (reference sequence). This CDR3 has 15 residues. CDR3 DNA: TGTGCCAGCAGTCCCGGACAGTCCCTGAACACTGAAGCTTTCTTT. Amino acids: CASSPGQSLNTEAFF.

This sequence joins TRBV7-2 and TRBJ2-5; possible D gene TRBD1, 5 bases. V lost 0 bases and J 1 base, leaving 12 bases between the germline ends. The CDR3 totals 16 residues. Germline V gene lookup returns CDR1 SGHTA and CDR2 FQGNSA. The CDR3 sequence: CASSLAGQGIQETQYF. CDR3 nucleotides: TGTGCCAGCAGCTTAGCGGGGCAGGGAATCCAAGAGACCCAGTACTTC.

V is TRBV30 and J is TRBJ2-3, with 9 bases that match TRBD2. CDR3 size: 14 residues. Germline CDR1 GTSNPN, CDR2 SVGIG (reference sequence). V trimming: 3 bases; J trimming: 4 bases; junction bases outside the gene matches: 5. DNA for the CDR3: TGTGCCTGGAGGCGGGGGGGGCGGGCAGATACGCAGTATTTT. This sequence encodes CAWRRGGRADTQYF.

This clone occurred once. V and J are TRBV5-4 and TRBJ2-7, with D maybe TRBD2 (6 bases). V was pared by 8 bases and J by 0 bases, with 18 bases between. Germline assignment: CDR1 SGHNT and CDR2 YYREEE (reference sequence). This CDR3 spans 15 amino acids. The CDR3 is CASNVGGPASYEQYF. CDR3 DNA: TGTGCCAGTAACGTCGGGGGACCGGCCTCCTACGAGCAGTACTTC.

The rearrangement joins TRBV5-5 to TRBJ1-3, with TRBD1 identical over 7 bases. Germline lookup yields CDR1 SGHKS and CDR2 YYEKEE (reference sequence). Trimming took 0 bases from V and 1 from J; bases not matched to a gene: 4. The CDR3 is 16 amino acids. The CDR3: CASSLGDRDSGNTIYF. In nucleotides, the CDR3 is TGTGCCAGCAGCTTGGGTGACAGGGATTCTGGAAACACCATATATTTT.

CDR3 sequence reads: CASSFGAGQGNEQFF. DNA of the CDR3: TGTGCCAGCAGCTTCGGAGCGGGACAGGGCAATGAGCAGTTCTTC. The chain recombines TRBV5-4 with TRBJ2-1; 9 bases align to TRBD1. Germline loops: CDR1 SGHNT, CDR2 YYREEE (reference sequence). The CDR3 has 15 residues. V trimming: 2 bases; J trimming: 6 bases; junction bases outside the gene matches: 6.

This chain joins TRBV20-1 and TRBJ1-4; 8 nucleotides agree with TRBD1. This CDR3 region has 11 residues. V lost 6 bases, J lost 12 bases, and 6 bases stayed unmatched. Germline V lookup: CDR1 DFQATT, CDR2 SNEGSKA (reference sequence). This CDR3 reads CSAGTQGELFF. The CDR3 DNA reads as TGCAGTGCGGGGACACAGGGGGAACTGTTTTTT.

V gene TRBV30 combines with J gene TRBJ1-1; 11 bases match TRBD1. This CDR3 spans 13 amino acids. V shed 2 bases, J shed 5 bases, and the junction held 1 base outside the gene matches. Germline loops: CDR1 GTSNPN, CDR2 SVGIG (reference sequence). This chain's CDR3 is CAWSRDRGTEAFF. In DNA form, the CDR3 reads TGTGCCTGGAGTCGGGACAGGGGGACTGAAGCTTTCTTT.

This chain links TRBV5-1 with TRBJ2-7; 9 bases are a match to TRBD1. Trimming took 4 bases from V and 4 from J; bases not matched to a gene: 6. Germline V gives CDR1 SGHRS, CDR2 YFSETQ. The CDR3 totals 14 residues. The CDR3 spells CASSSGTGSYEQYF. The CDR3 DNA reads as TGCGCCAGCAGCAGCGGGACAGGGTCTTACGAGCAGTACTTC.

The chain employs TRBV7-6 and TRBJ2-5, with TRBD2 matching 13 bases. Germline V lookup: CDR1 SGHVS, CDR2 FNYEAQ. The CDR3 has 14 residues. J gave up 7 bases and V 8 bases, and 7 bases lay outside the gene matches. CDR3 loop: CASGPTSGGGTQYF. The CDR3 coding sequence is TGTGCCAGCGGACCAACTAGCGGGGGGGGGACCCAGTACTTC. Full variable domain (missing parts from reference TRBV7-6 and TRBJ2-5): GAGVSQSPRYKVTKRGQDVALRCDPISGHVSLYWYRQALGQGPEFLTYFNYEAQQDKSGLPNDRFSAERPEGSISTLTIQRTEQRDSAMYRCASGPTSGGGTQYFGPGTRLLVL.

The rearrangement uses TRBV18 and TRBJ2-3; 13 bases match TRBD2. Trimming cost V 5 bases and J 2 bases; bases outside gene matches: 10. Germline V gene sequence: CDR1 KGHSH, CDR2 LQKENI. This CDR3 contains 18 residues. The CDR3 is CASSFGLAGAKFTDTQYF. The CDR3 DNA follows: TGTGCCAGCTCATTCGGACTAGCGGGGGCTAAGTTCACAGATACGCAGTATTTT.

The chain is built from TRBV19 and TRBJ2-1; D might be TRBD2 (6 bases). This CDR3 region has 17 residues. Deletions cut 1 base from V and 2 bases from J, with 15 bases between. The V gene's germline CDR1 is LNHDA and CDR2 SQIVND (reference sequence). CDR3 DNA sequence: TGTGCCAGTAGTATAGGGCGGGGAACAGTTACCTACAATGAGCAGTTCTTC. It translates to CASSIGRGTVTYNEQFF.

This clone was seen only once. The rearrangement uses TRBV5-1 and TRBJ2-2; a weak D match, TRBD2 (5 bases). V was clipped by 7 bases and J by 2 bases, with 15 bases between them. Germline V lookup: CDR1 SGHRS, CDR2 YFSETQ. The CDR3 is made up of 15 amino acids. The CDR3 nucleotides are TGCGCCAGCTCTAACGGGCGGGCAAACACCGGGGAGCTGTTTTTT. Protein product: CASSNGRANTGELFF.

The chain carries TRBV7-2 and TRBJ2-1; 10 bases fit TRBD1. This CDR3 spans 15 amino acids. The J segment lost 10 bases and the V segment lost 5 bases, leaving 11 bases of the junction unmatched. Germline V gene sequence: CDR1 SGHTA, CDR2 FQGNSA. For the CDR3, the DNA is TGTGCCAGCAGCCCTCCGACAGGGGGCTTCCAGGAGCAGTTCTTC. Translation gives CASSPPTGGFQEQFF.

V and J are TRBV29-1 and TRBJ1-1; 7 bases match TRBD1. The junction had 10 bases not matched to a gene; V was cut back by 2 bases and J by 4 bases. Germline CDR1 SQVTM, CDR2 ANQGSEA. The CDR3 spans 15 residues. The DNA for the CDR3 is TGCAGCGTTGAAACAGGGGTCGCCGCGGGCACTGAAGCTTTCTTT. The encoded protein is CSVETGVAAGTEAFF. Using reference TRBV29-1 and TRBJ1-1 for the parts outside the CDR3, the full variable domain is SAVISQKPSRDICQRGTSLTIQCQVDSQVTMMFWYRQQPGQSLTLIATANQGSEATYESGFVIDKFPISRPNLTFSTLTVSNMSPEDSSIYLCSVETGVAAGTEAFFGQGTRLTVV.